The source of this TCR beta chain is a study of immune cell composition in non-small cell lung cancer (dated by TCRdb to about 2017). Some background on the complete study: Histologic subtype was assigned using H&E plus p63, CK5, Napsin A and TTF-1 immunohistochemistry, mainly lung adenocarcinoma or squamous cell carcinoma. TCR-beta sequencing (Adaptive Biotechnologies) was performed on some 37 paired NSCLC tumour and non-adjacent lung specimens plus 26 tumour-only specimens. Supplementary cohort #1, 10 lung adenocarcinoma cases, had paired tumour/lung TCR-beta sequencing and TIL populations generated to assess tumour reactivity. Several tumour specimens that had TCR-beta data belonged to rare histological subtypes and were left out of the subtype comparisons.

The study at large found these results: The reactivity cohort contained only approximately ten cases, and the tumour-reactive clones were not shown to have sequences in common with the dominant in vivo tumour-associated clones. No significant correlation was found between smoking pack-years and tumour TCR-beta clonality. Nearly half of NSCLC cases had tumour-associated clones >0.5%, found in 33% of adenocarcinomas compared with more than 65% of squamous carcinomas. In over nine adenocarcinoma cases, a strong correlation was found between maximal tumour-associated clone frequency and TIL tumour reactivity, whereas no such correlation was found between overall clonality and TIL tumour reactivity. Significantly higher Top 10 clone scores and productive clonality were observed in lung squamous cell carcinoma than in lung adenocarcinoma tumours.

V and J are truncated by 5 bases and 4 bases respectively, leaving an intervening sequence of 8 bases. As encoded in the germline V gene (reference sequence), CDR1 is DFQATT while CDR2 is SNEGSKA. The CDR3 goes from the cysteine to the phenylalanine over 11 residues. This entry keeps only the CDR3 DNA: 33 bases, framed from base 1. On this clone: Which antigen it targets is not known. No per-base quality is available; no much larger clone lies one base away.

A two-step multiplex PCR was used to amplify TCR-beta CDR3 regions from genomic DNA, and Illumina-compatible adaptors were added in the second step. As a commercial immunoSEQ service, TCR-beta immunosequencing was carried out on an Illumina platform. The study's own analysis went as follows. Repertoires were summarised as Top 10 Clones, the percentage of T-cell templates from the ten most frequent sequences, and productive clonality. Productive clonality ranged from 0 to 1, with 1 indicating a monoclonal population. Sequences comprising at least 0.1% of tumour T-cell templates but absent from matched non-adjacent lung were defined as tumour-associated clones and were identified via log10 scatter plots. Analyses were done in GraphPad Prism7 and R, with Student's t-tests for two-group comparisons, ANOVA for stages, and linear regression for relationships. The table comes from immuneACCESS by way of TCRdb, which keeps in-frame sequences with V and J called. Part of the clones is missing from these tables; in studies checked, under half for an unresolved V gene and the rest for unknown reasons. The D gene and trimming were derived from the DNA, and the V and J assignments and clone size from that table. This sample is represented by thousands of clones; around 75% of them were singletons. The ten largest clones capture under 8.5% of the sample.

From frozen aliquots of unsorted single-cell suspensions, genomic DNA was isolated using the QIAamp DNA kit. The tumour samples consisted of surgically resected non-small cell lung cancer tissue. Tissues arrived within 2 hours of resection and were immediately processed into single-cell suspensions. Tissue was mechanically dissociated and enzymatically digested with DNase I, collagenase I and hyaluronidase for roughly 28 minutes at 37 °C, then filtered and RBC-lysed. The chain couples TRBV20-1 to TRBJ2-5; the D gene is perhaps TRBD1, from 5 matching bases. The sample consisted of lung tumor tissue. The TCR sequence derives from a human donor with non-small cell lung cancer. CDR3 loop: CSAPQGETQYF. The nucleotide sequence reads as follows: TGCAGTGCTCCCCAGGGAGAGACCCAGTACTTC.